This record concerns one T cell receptor beta chain sequence. Its specificity is not known. The record originates from a study of CD8 T cells in Susac syndrome. About the research overall: There were Susac syndrome patients who were therapy-naive at blood draw, others on corticosteroids, and others on intravenous immunoglobulin alone. Overall study results and limits: The authors found no clonal expansion in Susac syndrome CD4+ T cell repertoires.

The CDR3 has 15 residues. J gave up 4 bases and V 1 base, and 4 bases lay outside the gene matches. In germline, CDR1 is MNHEY, CDR2 SVGAGI. With random hexamers, roughly 0.45 to 1 ug RNA was reverse transcribed. Via MiXCR, TCRdb re-called the immunoSEQ multiplex PCR reads, giving one row per CDR3 protein. The table includes roughly 190,000 distinct CDR3 sequences, roughly 90% detected once. Source material: CD4+ T cells from PBMCs. This TCR was sampled from a human donor with Susac syndrome. The chain couples TRBV6-5 to TRBJ2-1; 7 nucleotides agree with TRBD2. The CDR3 coding sequence is TGTGCCAGCAGTTACTTACTAGCGACTTACAATGAGCAGTTCTTC. Its translation: CASSYLLATYNEQFF.